This entry lists 5 T cell receptor beta chains sequenced from one sample in a study of response to subunit inactivated influenza vaccine. Using its own MiXCR run on the RT-PCR reads, TCRdb lists one record per CDR3 protein. Counted here are roughly 700,000 distinct CDR3 sequences, roughly 14% occurring once; the ten biggest clones make up 6% to 8%. The starting material was PBMCs from blood, obtained around 14 days before vaccination. The source of these receptors is a man between 45 and 60 years old who received an inactivated influenza vaccine.

The V gene is TRBV7-9, the J gene TRBJ2-5, with D uncertain. CDR1 is SEHNR and CDR2 is FQNEAQ in the germline V gene (reference sequence). Trimming left V 6 bases short and J 3 bases short, with 11 bases between. This CDR3 region has 13 residues. Here the CDR3 DNA reads TGTGCCAGCAGTATCCGAGGAGAAGAGACCCAGTACTTC. As protein: CASSIRGEETQYF.

The rearrangement uses TRBV11-2 and TRBJ2-6; no reliable D call. Germline V lookup: CDR1 SGHAT, CDR2 FQNNGV. The CDR3 covers 15 residues. V was trimmed by 5 bases and J by 0 bases, leaving 8 bases between them. The CDR3 DNA follows: TGTGCCAGCAGCGCATGGTCCTCTGGGGCCAACGTCCTGACTTTC. It specifies CASSAWSSGANVLTF.

In this sample, this clonotype turned up a few times. The CDR3: CASSLRTSGTLAKNIQYF. CDR3 DNA: TGCGCCAGCAGCCTCCGGACTAGCGGAACTTTAGCCAAAAACATTCAGTACTTC. The J gene is TRBJ2-4, the V gene TRBV4-1, with TRBD2 matching 10 bases. J was trimmed by 0 bases and V by 4 bases; bases with no gene match: 9. CDR3 length equals 18 residues. CDR1 and CDR2 (germline): MGHRA, YSYEKL.

This clonotype was seen a few times. The chain couples TRBV20-1 to TRBJ2-5; TRBD1 matches 7 bases. The length of the CDR3 is 14 residues. The germline V gene has CDR1 DFQATT and CDR2 SNEGSKA (reference sequence). Germline trimming cut 1 base from V and 4 bases from J; bases unmatched to any gene: 6. CDR3 sequence: CSARAPTGRETQYF. The CDR3 bases are TGCAGTGCTAGAGCCCCGACAGGGCGAGAGACCCAGTACTTC.

V and J are TRBV20-1 and TRBJ1-6, with TRBD1 matching over 11 bases. This CDR3 is built from 16 residues. The ends lost 6 bases at V and 0 bases at J; junction bases unmatched: 4. CDR1 DFQATT and CDR2 SNEGSKA come from the germline V gene (reference sequence). CDR3 residues: CSATGTGGSYNSPLHF. DNA for the CDR3: TGCAGTGCAACCGGGACAGGGGGCTCCTATAATTCACCCCTCCACTTT.